The 30 T cell receptor beta chains below come from one sample, sequenced in a study of control samples from healthy donors and cancer patients. Profiled with immunoSEQ multiplex PCR; TCRdb holds only in-frame clones, not every one. The sample lists approximately 37,000 clones; 92% were seen once. The sequenced material came from blood. All receptors derive from a woman aged 45-59 years in good health.

The V and J genes are TRBV7-9 and TRBJ1-1; D is possibly TRBD1 (6 bases). Per germline, CDR1 SEHNR and CDR2 FQNEAQ (reference sequence). Trimming took 5 bases from V and 5 from J, leaving 21 bases between them. This CDR3 region has 16 residues. The CDR3: CASSRTSRGGRTEAFF. The CDR3 region has the DNA TGTGCCAGCAGCCGGACCAGCAGGGGAGGTAGGACTGAAGCTTTCTTT.

The V gene is TRBV3-1 (or the pseudogene TRBV3-2), the J gene TRBJ1-5; no clear D. V was pared by 2 bases and J by 4 bases, with 12 bases between. The CDR3 has 15 residues. Germline CDR1 is LGHDT and CDR2 is YNNKEL (reference sequence). The CDR3 here is CASSQSRSPNQPQHF. CDR3 in DNA: TGTGCCAGCAGCCAATCCAGGTCCCCTAATCAGCCCCAGCATTTT.

The V and J genes are TRBV4-2 and TRBJ1-1; D is perhaps TRBD1 (5 bases). Germline-derived CDR1 and CDR2 are LGHNA and YNFKEQ. Trimming took 1 base from V and 6 from J, leaving 18 bases between them. The CDR3 consists of 16 residues. CDR3 loop: CASSQGWGIENSEAFF. The CDR3 nucleotides are TGTGCCAGCAGCCAAGGCTGGGGCATCGAAAATTCTGAAGCTTTCTTT.

This clone occurred a few times. The chain recombines TRBV6-5 with TRBJ1-2, with D unresolved. From germline, CDR1 is MNHEY and CDR2 SVGAGI. The CDR3 sequence is 15 residues long. V was pared by 2 bases and J by 4 bases, with 14 bases between. In nucleotides, the CDR3 is TGTGCCAGCAGTTACCTCCCGGTAAAGATCTATGGCTACACCTTC. Its protein product is CASSYLPVKIYGYTF.

The chain carries TRBV4-1 and TRBJ1-5; D unresolved. CDR1 MGHRA and CDR2 YSYEKL come from the germline V gene. This CDR3 has 17 residues. V was cut by 0 bases and J by 7 bases, with 19 bases left in between. The CDR3 DNA reads as TGCGCCAGCAGCCAAGAGGGTTCCAGGCCCTTTAGGCAGCCCCAGCATTTT. Protein sequence: CASSQEGSRPFRQPQHF.

DNA for the CDR3: TGCAGTGCTAGTGAGCCGAGCAATCAGCCCCAGCATTTT. Protein product: CSASEPSNQPQHF. This chain joins TRBV20-1 and TRBJ1-5; D ambiguous. Germline lookup yields CDR1 DFQATT and CDR2 SNEGSKA (reference sequence). The CDR3 is 13 residues long. V dropped 3 bases and J dropped 1 base, with 7 bases sitting between them.

The chain combines TRBV5-4 with TRBJ2-2; 12 bases map to TRBD2. Trimming removed 4 bases from V and 6 bases from J; junction bases left unmatched: 7. Germline CDR1 and CDR2: SGHNT and YYREEE (reference sequence). The CDR3 is 16 residues long. Written as DNA, the CDR3 is TGTGCCAGCAGCGACCTAGCGGGGGGGCGAGCCGGGGAGCTGTTTTTT. Translation gives CASSDLAGGRAGELFF.

CDR3 DNA: TGCGCCAGCACTACAGAGAGTAACTATGGCTACACCTTC. This sequence encodes CASTTESNYGYTF. The rearrangement uses TRBV5-1 and TRBJ1-2; D not certain. This CDR3 is 13 amino acids long. Germline CDR1 and CDR2: SGHRS and YFSETQ. Trimming removed 6 bases from V and 1 base from J, with 10 bases in between.

CDR3 sequence (DNA): TGTGCCAGCAGCGAGGGACAGGGTCGTTCTGGAAACACCATATATTTT. Amino acids: CASSEGQGRSGNTIYF. The rearrangement uses TRBV5-4 and TRBJ1-3; 9 bases line up with TRBD1. V dropped 4 bases and J dropped 1; count of bases not matched to a gene: 6. Germline CDR1 SGHNT, CDR2 YYREEE (reference sequence). The CDR3 length is 16 residues.

The rearrangement joins TRBV7-3 to TRBJ2-1; 13 nucleotides match TRBD2. The V gene end was trimmed by 2 bases and the J gene end by 8 bases; junction bases not matched to a gene: 3. Germline CDR1 and CDR2: SGHTA and FQGTGA. The CDR3 consists of 15 residues. This CDR3 reads CASSLLGLAGDEQFF. In DNA, the CDR3 is TGTGCCAGCAGCTTATTAGGACTAGCGGGGGATGAGCAGTTCTTC.

The CDR3 region is CASTGGDGYGYTF. The CDR3 bases are TGTGCCAGTACTGGTGGGGATGGGTATGGCTACACCTTC. The chain uses TRBV19 and TRBJ1-2, with no clear D. The CDR3 length is 13 residues. Germline V gene lookup returns CDR1 LNHDA and CDR2 SQIVND (reference sequence). Trimming cost V 7 bases and J 5 bases, with 14 bases left between them.

The V call is TRBV7-6, the J call TRBJ1-3; D is perhaps TRBD1 (5 bases). The V gene lost 5 bases and the J gene lost 2 bases, with 16 bases spanning the gap. The CDR3 has 16 residues. Germline-derived CDR1 and CDR2 are SGHVS and FNYEAQ. The CDR3 DNA is TGTGCCAGCAGCCCCAGATCGGGGACGGCTGGAAACACCATATATTTT. Translation gives CASSPRSGTAGNTIYF.

The CDR3 region is CATSDLAPARGARHWINEKLFF. In nucleotides, the CDR3 is TGTGCCACCAGTGACCTCGCCCCCGCCCGGGGGGCTCGTCACTGGATTAATGAAAAACTGTTTTTT. V is TRBV24-1 and J is TRBJ1-4, with D tentatively TRBD1 (6 bases). V lost 4 bases and J lost 4, with 33 bases in between. The germline gives CDR1 KGHDR, CDR2 SFDVKD. This CDR3 has 22 amino acids.

This sequence joins TRBV29-1 and TRBJ1-1; no definite D call. The V and J ends lost 7 bases and 4 bases respectively, with 13 bases between them. CDR1 is SQVTM, CDR2 ANQGSEA, per germline. CDR3 size: 12 residues. CDR3: CSAAVGVTEAFF. DNA for the CDR3: TGCAGCGCGGCCGTGGGTGTCACTGAAGCTTTCTTT.

The chain couples TRBV18 to TRBJ1-2; D is unresolved. Germline CDR1 reads KGHSH; CDR2 reads LQKENI. The CDR3 is 12 amino acids. V was clipped by 6 bases and J by 2 bases, with 7 bases between them. The DNA of the CDR3 is TGTGCCAGCTCCGGAGAAAACTATGGCTACACCTTC. Its protein is CASSGENYGYTF.

The V gene is TRBV20-1, the J gene TRBJ2-7; D is unclear. The length of the CDR3 is 11 residues. CDR1 is DFQATT, CDR2 SNEGSKA, per germline (reference sequence). The V and J ends lost 5 bases and 13 bases respectively, with 18 bases between them. The CDR3, as DNA: TGCAGTGCTTCTCGTGACGGAAACAGTTACTTC. Translation gives CSASRDGNSYF.

This chain joins TRBV6-6 and TRBJ1-4; D gene uncertain. Germline V gives CDR1 MNHNY, CDR2 SVGAGI (reference sequence). Trimming pared 2 bases from V and 8 bases from J, leaving 12 bases between. There are 14 residues in the CDR3. The DNA for the CDR3 is TGTGCCAGCAGTTACGACGGAGAAGGAGAAAAACTGTTTTTT. This sequence encodes CASSYDGEGEKLFF.

This clone was recorded once. The genes are TRBV11-2 and TRBJ1-2; D is ambiguous. Germline V gives CDR1 SGHAT, CDR2 FQNNGV. V dropped 1 base and J dropped 2 bases, with 5 bases sitting between them. This CDR3 has 13 amino acids. CDR3 coding DNA: TGTGCCAGCAGCTTAGTCAGGAACTATGGCTACACCTTC. Its translation: CASSLVRNYGYTF. Using reference TRBV11-2 and TRBJ1-2 for the parts outside the CDR3, the full variable domain is EAGVAQSPRYKIIEKRQSVAFWCNPISGHATLYWYQQILGQGPKLLIQFQNNGVVDDSQLPKDRFSAERLKGVDSTLKIQPAKLEDSAVYLCASSLVRNYGYTFGSGTRLTVV.

This sequence joins TRBV28 and TRBJ1-2; no clear D gene. From germline, CDR1 is MDHEN and CDR2 SYDVKM. There are 13 residues in the CDR3. V was clipped by 11 bases and J by 0 bases, with 13 bases between them. CDR3 DNA: TGTGCCGGAAGTGAGTCAGCTAACTATGGCTACACCTTC. Translation: CAGSESANYGYTF.

The J gene is TRBJ2-3, the V gene TRBV7-2, with D possibly TRBD2 on 6 matching bases. Germline values: CDR1 SGHTA, CDR2 FQGNSA. With 3 bases removed from V and 3 bases from J, the gap between germline ends came to 13 bases. The CDR3 runs 15 residues. The CDR3 DNA reads as TGTGCCAGCAGCTTGAATCGCGGGGTGACAGATACGCAGTATTTT. This gives the protein CASSLNRGVTDTQYF.

The rearrangement joins TRBV10-3 to TRBJ2-5; D may match TRBD1 or TRBD2 (5 bases each). Trimming removed 7 bases from V and 5 bases from J, with 14 bases in between. This CDR3 comprises 13 residues. Looked up from germline, CDR1 is ENHRY and CDR2 is SYGVKD. CDR3 DNA sequence: TGTGCCATCACTTCCGGGACCGAGGAGACCCAGTACTTC. This codes for CAITSGTEETQYF.

This chain uses TRBV4-1 with TRBJ2-7; possible D gene TRBD1, 6 bases. V was trimmed by 1 base and J by 3 bases, leaving 16 bases between them. The CDR3 extends over 16 amino acids. From germline, CDR1 is MGHRA and CDR2 YSYEKL. CDR3 nucleotide sequence: TGCGCCAGCAGCCAAGTAGAGTCCAGGGGTAACTACGAGCAGTACTTC. Translating it yields CASSQVESRGNYEQYF.

This chain joins TRBV5-1 and TRBJ1-2; 9 bases are shared with TRBD1. Germline V gives CDR1 SGHRS, CDR2 YFSETQ. This CDR3 comprises 15 residues. V lost 0 bases and J lost 3; bases outside the gene matches: 3. CDR3 nucleotide sequence: TGCGCCAGCAGCTTGGAAACAGGGGGCGACTATGGCTACACCTTC. Translated, it gives CASSLETGGDYGYTF. Using reference TRBV5-1 and TRBJ1-2 for the parts outside the CDR3, the full variable domain is KAGVTQTPRYLIKTRGQQVTLSCSPISGHRSVSWYQQTPGQGLQFLFEYFSETQRNKGNFPGRFSGRQFSNSRSEMNVSTLELGDSALYLCASSLETGGDYGYTFGSGTRLTVV.

The chain recombines TRBV28 with TRBJ2-1; tentative D call: TRBD1 (5 bases). CDR3 length: 11 residues. With 5 bases removed from V and 13 bases from J, the gap between germline ends came to 12 bases. CDR1 and CDR2 (germline): MDHEN, SYDVKM. The CDR3 nucleotides read TGTGCCAGCAGTCCCAGGACATTCCAGTTCTTC. It specifies CASSPRTFQFF.

This chain uses TRBV5-1 with TRBJ2-5; tentatively, D is TRBD1 or TRBD2 (6 bases each). Germline assignment: CDR1 SGHRS and CDR2 YFSETQ. There are 15 residues in the CDR3. The ends were cut back, 0 bases at V and 5 bases at J, with 14 bases in the middle. The CDR3 coding sequence is TGCGCCAGCAGCTTGGTTCGGGGGCGCGGGGAGACCCAGTACTTC. Encoded protein: CASSLVRGRGETQYF.

The chain links TRBV30 to TRBJ1-6; 9 nucleotides agree with TRBD1. The CDR3 spans 15 residues. Germline V gives CDR1 GTSNPN, CDR2 SVGIG (reference sequence). V was clipped by 2 bases and J by 10 bases; unmatched bases: 9. CDR3 DNA: TGTGCCTGGAGTACGGCGGGACAGGGATACTCACCCCTCCACTTT. As protein: CAWSTAGQGYSPLHF.

The chain carries TRBV3-1 (or the pseudogene TRBV3-2) and TRBJ2-1, with TRBD2 as a possible D gene (7 bases). The CDR3 has 17 amino acids. CDR1 is LGHDT, CDR2 YNNKEL, per germline (reference sequence). Between the trimmed V and J ends, which lost 9 bases and 6 bases, there was a span of 27 bases. This CDR3 is CASQSGGALFWVNEQFF. DNA for the CDR3: TGTGCCAGTCAATCTGGGGGGGCCTTGTTTTGGGTCAATGAGCAGTTCTTC.

This chain uses TRBV7-3 with TRBJ2-1, with a tentative D call TRBD2 (6 bases). Trimming took 5 bases from V and 4 from J, leaving 9 bases between them. CDR1 is SGHTA, CDR2 FQGTGA, per germline. CDR3 length: 13 amino acids. CDR3 nucleotides: TGTGCCAGCAGCATGGGGGGTTACAATGAGCAGTTCTTC. Translated, it gives CASSMGGYNEQFF.

The rearrangement links TRBV15 to TRBJ2-3; 8 nucleotides align to TRBD2. The CDR3 loop spans 17 amino acids. Germline V lookup: CDR1 LNHNV, CDR2 YYDKDF (reference sequence). Losses at the gene ends were 5 bases for V and 0 bases for J; bases not matched to a gene: 10. The CDR3 is CATSSSGGTPSTDTQYF. The DNA of the CDR3 is TGTGCCACCAGCTCCAGCGGGGGAACTCCTAGCACAGATACGCAGTATTTT.

The chain carries TRBV7-3 and TRBJ1-1; D perhaps matches TRBD1 (6 bases). The CDR3 consists of 16 residues. Germline assignment: CDR1 SGHTA and CDR2 FQGTGA. V lost 0 bases and J lost 1, with 12 bases in between. CDR3 nucleotides: TGTGCCAGCAGCTTAACAGGGGGGACAACGAACACTGAAGCTTTCTTT. Residues: CASSLTGGTTNTEAFF.